Listed below are T cell receptor beta chains from one sample, sequenced in a study of vaccination and CD4 T cells after COVID-19. What these receptors recognize is not known. TCRdb independently ran MiXCR on the PCR reads; one entry per CDR3 protein. This table has some 15,000 distinct CDR3 sequences, 52% appearing once. The sample consisted of CD4+ T cells from blood, cultured in vitro. The receptors were sampled from a human donor who had recovered from COVID-19. CDR3s include the opening cysteine and the closing phenylalanine or tryptophan. The order of the fields is D gene, V gene, clone size, J gene, CDR3 DNA, CDR3 protein. The D gene is left open where the match is weak. Where a row states a size, it is once, few, many or the class of an expanded clone; other rows omit it.

D gene: TRBD1; V gene: TRBV28; clone size: -; J gene: TRBJ1-1; CDR3 DNA: TGTGCCAGCCCAAGACGTAGGACAGGGGGCATCCGGGACACTGAAGCTTTCTTT; CDR3 protein: CASPRRRTGGIRDTEAFF
D gene: TRBD1; V gene: TRBV28; clone size: few; J gene: TRBJ2-1; CDR3 DNA: TGTGCCAGCAGGCCAGGGGGCGCATCCTACAATGAGCAGTTCTTC; CDR3 protein: CASRPGGASYNEQFF
D gene: TRBD2; V gene: TRBV11-3; clone size: -; J gene: TRBJ2-5; CDR3 DNA: TGTGCCAGCAGCTTTGGGTTCGGACTAGCCGGAGAGACCCAGTACTTC; CDR3 protein: CASSFGFGLAGETQYF
D gene: -; V gene: TRBV27; clone size: -; J gene: TRBJ2-4; CDR3 DNA: TGTGCCAGCAGTCGGGCGGGGAACGTAGCCAAAAACATTCAGTACTTC; CDR3 protein: CASSRAGNVAKNIQYF
D gene: -; V gene: TRBV2; clone size: -; J gene: TRBJ2-1; CDR3 DNA: TGTGCCAGCAGTGAAATAGCTTCGTACAATGAGCAGTTCTTC; CDR3 protein: CASSEIASYNEQFF
D gene: TRBD1; V gene: TRBV10-1; clone size: -; J gene: TRBJ1-5; CDR3 DNA: TGCGCCAGCAGTTCGACAGGGGATCAGCCCCAGCATTTT; CDR3 protein: CASSSTGDQPQHF
D gene: -; V gene: TRBV4-2; clone size: few; J gene: TRBJ1-2; CDR3 DNA: TGTGCCAGCAGCCTCAAGGAAGGGGGCTACACCTTC; CDR3 protein: CASSLKEGGYTF
D gene: -; V gene: TRBV12-3/TRBV12-4; clone size: once; J gene: TRBJ1-1; CDR3 DNA: TGTGCCAGCAGTTTCGACAGATTGAACACTGAAGCTTTCTTT; CDR3 protein: CASSFDRLNTEAFF
D gene: -; V gene: TRBV2; clone size: -; J gene: TRBJ1-1; CDR3 DNA: TGTGCCAGCAGTGAACGAGGGGAGAACACTGAAGCTTTCTTT; CDR3 protein: CASSERGENTEAFF
D gene: -; V gene: TRBV6-5; clone size: -; J gene: TRBJ2-2; CDR3 DNA: TGTGCCAGCAGTTCTGAACAGGGAAACAGGCTGTTTTTT; CDR3 protein: CASSSEQGNRLFF
D gene: TRBD1; V gene: TRBV2; clone size: few; J gene: TRBJ2-3; CDR3 DNA: TGTGCCAGCAGTGAAGGGACAGGGGGCCCAGATACGCAGTATTTT; CDR3 protein: CASSEGTGGPDTQYF
D gene: TRBD1; V gene: TRBV27; clone size: -; J gene: TRBJ1-1; CDR3 DNA: TGTGCCAGCAGTATCGACAGGGATGGACACACTGAAGCTTTCTTT; CDR3 protein: CASSIDRDGHTEAFF
D gene: -; V gene: TRBV21-1; clone size: -; J gene: TRBJ2-1; CDR3 DNA: TGTGCCAGCAGCAACAGGTACAATGAGCAGTTCTTC; CDR3 protein: CASSNRYNEQFF
D gene: -; V gene: TRBV2; clone size: few; J gene: TRBJ2-7; CDR3 DNA: TGTGCCAGCAGGACTAGCTCCTACGAGCAGTACTTC; CDR3 protein: CASRTSSYEQYF
D gene: TRBD2; V gene: TRBV4-1; clone size: -; J gene: TRBJ2-2; CDR3 DNA: TGCGCCAGCAGCCAAGGCCCCGCGGGGAGGGAGGAGCTGTTTTTT; CDR3 protein: CASSQGPAGREELFF
D gene: -; V gene: TRBV2; clone size: -; J gene: TRBJ1-2; CDR3 DNA: TGTGCCAGCAGTGACAGGGGTAACTATGGCTACACCTTC; CDR3 protein: CASSDRGNYGYTF
D gene: TRBD1; V gene: TRBV28; clone size: -; J gene: TRBJ1-5; CDR3 DNA: TGTGCCAGCAGTTTATTAGGGACAGCTGGCAATCAGCCCCAGCATTTT; CDR3 protein: CASSLLGTAGNQPQHF
D gene: TRBD1; V gene: TRBV28; clone size: -; J gene: TRBJ2-2; CDR3 DNA: TGTGCCAGCAGTTCCGACAGGGGAAGAGGCACCGGGGAGCTGTTTTTT; CDR3 protein: CASSSDRGRGTGELFF
D gene: -; V gene: TRBV6-5; clone size: -; J gene: TRBJ2-6; CDR3 DNA: TGTGCCAGCAGTTACGGCGTCCCCGTGAGAGCTGGGGCCAACGTCCTGACTTTC; CDR3 protein: CASSYGVPVRAGANVLTF
D gene: -; V gene: TRBV20-1; clone size: -; J gene: TRBJ1-1; CDR3 DNA: TGCAGTGCTAGAATCCCAGGGGCCACTGAAGCTTTCTTT; CDR3 protein: CSARIPGATEAFF
D gene: TRBD1; V gene: TRBV27; clone size: few; J gene: TRBJ1-2; CDR3 DNA: TGTGCCAACACAGGGGTCCGCTACACCTTC; CDR3 protein: CANTGVRYTF
D gene: TRBD1; V gene: TRBV12-3/TRBV12-4; clone size: -; J gene: TRBJ1-5; CDR3 DNA: TGTGCCAGCAGCTCTACAGGGGGCCCGGGCAATCAGCCCCAGCATTTT; CDR3 protein: CASSSTGGPGNQPQHF
D gene: -; V gene: TRBV4-1; clone size: -; J gene: TRBJ2-3; CDR3 DNA: TGCGCCAGCAGCCAAGTTCAGGGTGCTAGCACAGATACGCAGTATTTT; CDR3 protein: CASSQVQGASTDTQYF
D gene: TRBD2; V gene: TRBV20-1; clone size: few; J gene: TRBJ2-3; CDR3 DNA: TGCAGTGCTACCCAAGCGGGAGGGCCGGATACGCAGTATTTT; CDR3 protein: CSATQAGGPDTQYF
D gene: -; V gene: TRBV10-3; clone size: -; J gene: TRBJ1-3; CDR3 DNA: TGTGCCATCAGTGAGGGGGGTGGCAGAAACACCATATATTTT; CDR3 protein: CAISEGGGRNTIYF
D gene: TRBD2; V gene: TRBV20-1; clone size: -; J gene: TRBJ2-1; CDR3 DNA: TGCAGTGCTAGTCGCGGGACTAGCGGGAGGGCGAATGAGCAGTTCTTC; CDR3 protein: CSASRGTSGRANEQFF
D gene: -; V gene: TRBV14; clone size: -; J gene: TRBJ2-5; CDR3 DNA: TGTGCCAGCAGCCAAGGAAGAGCAGAAGAGACCCAGTACTTC; CDR3 protein: CASSQGRAEETQYF
D gene: TRBD2; V gene: TRBV5-1; clone size: -; J gene: TRBJ2-3; CDR3 DNA: TGCGCCAGCAGCAATCAGCTAGCGGGAGGCCCCCGAGATACGCAGTATTTT; CDR3 protein: CASSNQLAGGPRDTQYF
D gene: TRBD1; V gene: TRBV20-1; clone size: -; J gene: TRBJ1-2; CDR3 DNA: TGCAGTGCCATAGGGGTAGACAGGGATATTGGGTATGGCTACACCTTC; CDR3 protein: CSAIGVDRDIGYGYTF
D gene: TRBD2; V gene: TRBV7-8; clone size: -; J gene: TRBJ2-1; CDR3 DNA: TGTGCCAGCAGCGGTCGGGGGGCGGGAGGCCCCCACAATGAGCAGTTCTTC; CDR3 protein: CASSGRGAGGPHNEQFF
D gene: -; V gene: TRBV19; clone size: few; J gene: TRBJ1-5; CDR3 DNA: TGTGCCAGTAGTATAGACGGGCGGCAGCCCCAGCATTTT; CDR3 protein: CASSIDGRQPQHF
D gene: -; V gene: TRBV2; clone size: -; J gene: TRBJ2-7; CDR3 DNA: TGTGCCAGCAGCGACCAACTAGAGGGAGAGCAGTACTTC; CDR3 protein: CASSDQLEGEQYF
D gene: -; V gene: TRBV27; clone size: few; J gene: TRBJ2-1; CDR3 DNA: TGTGCCAGCAGCCCCCTGGCGGCTGGTGGTGAGCAGTTCTTC; CDR3 protein: CASSPLAAGGEQFF
D gene: TRBD2; V gene: TRBV6-1; clone size: -; J gene: TRBJ2-3; CDR3 DNA: TGTGCCAGCAGTCGGCCGGGACTAGCGGGGGGAGATACGCAGTATTTT; CDR3 protein: CASSRPGLAGGDTQYF
D gene: -; V gene: TRBV2; clone size: -; J gene: TRBJ2-4; CDR3 DNA: TGTGCCAGCACCTCGACATTAGCCAAAAACATTCAGTACTTC; CDR3 protein: CASTSTLAKNIQYF
D gene: -; V gene: TRBV6-1; clone size: few; J gene: TRBJ1-5; CDR3 DNA: TGTGCCAGCAGTGGTGACAGGAGCAATCAGCCCCAGCATTTT; CDR3 protein: CASSGDRSNQPQHF
D gene: TRBD1; V gene: TRBV6-1; clone size: few; J gene: TRBJ2-1; CDR3 DNA: TGTGCCAGCAGCCCCGGGACAGGAAGCAATGAGCAGTTCTTC; CDR3 protein: CASSPGTGSNEQFF
D gene: -; V gene: TRBV7-9; clone size: -; J gene: TRBJ1-2; CDR3 DNA: TGTGCCAGCAGCTTAGAGGGAGGTGGCTACACCTTC; CDR3 protein: CASSLEGGGYTF
D gene: -; V gene: TRBV19; clone size: few; J gene: TRBJ1-5; CDR3 DNA: TGTGCCAGTATCTATAGAGCGGGGAATCAGCCCCAGCATTTT; CDR3 protein: CASIYRAGNQPQHF
D gene: TRBD1; V gene: TRBV2; clone size: once; J gene: TRBJ1-2; CDR3 DNA: TGTGCCAGCACCTTGGGAGAGGGGGCAGGAGGCTACACCTTC; CDR3 protein: CASTLGEGAGGYTF
D gene: -; V gene: TRBV27; clone size: few; J gene: TRBJ1-5; CDR3 DNA: TGTGCCAGCGGCTGGGACGGCGATCAGCCCCAGCATTTT; CDR3 protein: CASGWDGDQPQHF
D gene: -; V gene: TRBV9; clone size: few; J gene: TRBJ1-5; CDR3 DNA: TGTGCCAGCAGCGTAGCCCCCGGGGAACAGCCCCAGCATTTT; CDR3 protein: CASSVAPGEQPQHF
D gene: -; V gene: TRBV27; clone size: -; J gene: TRBJ2-2; CDR3 DNA: TGTGCCAGCAGTTTTAGAGGGAGATCGTCTAGGGGGGAGCTGTTTTTT; CDR3 protein: CASSFRGRSSRGELFF
D gene: TRBD1; V gene: TRBV20-1; clone size: -; J gene: TRBJ2-7; CDR3 DNA: TGCAGTGCCCTGAGAGGATTGGACAGGTTCACCTACGAGCAGTACTTC; CDR3 protein: CSALRGLDRFTYEQYF
D gene: -; V gene: TRBV7-2; clone size: -; J gene: TRBJ1-6; CDR3 DNA: TGTGCCAGCAGCGAACAGGGAAAGCCCTACTCACCCCTCCACTTT; CDR3 protein: CASSEQGKPYSPLHF
D gene: -; V gene: TRBV7-9; clone size: -; J gene: TRBJ2-7; CDR3 DNA: TGTGCCAGCAGCTTAGGGGGGGGCCCCCACGAGCAGTACTTC; CDR3 protein: CASSLGGGPHEQYF
D gene: -; V gene: TRBV20-1; clone size: -; J gene: TRBJ2-5; CDR3 DNA: TGCAGTGCTAGCGGGAGAAAGACCCAGTACTTC; CDR3 protein: CSASGRKTQYF